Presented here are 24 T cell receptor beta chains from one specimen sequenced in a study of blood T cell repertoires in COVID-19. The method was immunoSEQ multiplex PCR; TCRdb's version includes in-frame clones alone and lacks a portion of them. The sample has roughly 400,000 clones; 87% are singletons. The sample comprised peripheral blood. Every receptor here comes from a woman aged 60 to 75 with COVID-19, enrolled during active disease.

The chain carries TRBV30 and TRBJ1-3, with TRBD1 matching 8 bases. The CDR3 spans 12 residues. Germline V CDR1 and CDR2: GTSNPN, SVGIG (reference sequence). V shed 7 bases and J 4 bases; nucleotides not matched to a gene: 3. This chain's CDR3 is CAYGTGGNTIYF. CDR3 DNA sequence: TGTGCCTACGGGACAGGAGGAAACACCATATATTTT. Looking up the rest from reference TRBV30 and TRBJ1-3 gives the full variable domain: SQTIHQWPATLVQPVGSPLSLECTVEGTSNPNLYWYRQAAGRGLQLLFYSVGIGQISSEVPQNLSASRPQDRQFILSSKKLLLSDSGFYLCAYGTGGNTIYFGEGSWLTVV.

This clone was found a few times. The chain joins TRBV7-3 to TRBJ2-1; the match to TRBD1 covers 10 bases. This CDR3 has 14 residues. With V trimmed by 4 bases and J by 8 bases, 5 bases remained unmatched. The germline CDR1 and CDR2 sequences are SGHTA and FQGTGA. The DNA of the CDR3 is TGTGCCAGCAGCTACCGGGACAGGGGCGATGAGCAGTTCTTC. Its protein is CASSYRDRGDEQFF.

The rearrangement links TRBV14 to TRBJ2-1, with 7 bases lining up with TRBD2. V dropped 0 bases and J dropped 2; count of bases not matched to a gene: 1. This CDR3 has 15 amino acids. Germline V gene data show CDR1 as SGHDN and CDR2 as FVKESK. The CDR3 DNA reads TGTGCCAGCAGCCAAGAGGGAGGGCCCTACAATGAGCAGTTCTTC. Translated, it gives CASSQEGGPYNEQFF.

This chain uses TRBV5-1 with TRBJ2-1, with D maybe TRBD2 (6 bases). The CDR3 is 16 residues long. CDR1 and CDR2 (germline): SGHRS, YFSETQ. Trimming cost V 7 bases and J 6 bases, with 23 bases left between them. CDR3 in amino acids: CASGGGLGGDRNEQFF. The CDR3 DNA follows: TGCGCCAGCGGAGGCGGTTTAGGCGGGGATCGCAATGAGCAGTTCTTC.

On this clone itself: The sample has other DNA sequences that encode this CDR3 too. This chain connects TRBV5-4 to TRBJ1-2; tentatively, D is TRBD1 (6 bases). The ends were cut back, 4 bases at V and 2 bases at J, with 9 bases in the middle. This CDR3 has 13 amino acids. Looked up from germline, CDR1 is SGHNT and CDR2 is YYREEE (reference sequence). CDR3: CASSPDRNYGYTF. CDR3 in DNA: TGTGCCAGCAGCCCCGACAGGAACTATGGCTACACCTTC.

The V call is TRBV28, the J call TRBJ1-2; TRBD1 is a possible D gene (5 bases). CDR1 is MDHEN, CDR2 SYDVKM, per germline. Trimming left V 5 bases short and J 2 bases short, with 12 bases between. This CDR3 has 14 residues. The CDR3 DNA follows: TGTGCCAGCAGTATACCTCAGGGCAACTATGGCTACACCTTC. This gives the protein CASSIPQGNYGYTF.

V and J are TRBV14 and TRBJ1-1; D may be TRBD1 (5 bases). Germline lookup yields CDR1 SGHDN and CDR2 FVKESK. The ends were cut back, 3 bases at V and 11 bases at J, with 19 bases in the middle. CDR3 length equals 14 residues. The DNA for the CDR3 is TGTGCCAGCAGCCAGGTAACAGGACGTCACGGGGCTTTCTTT. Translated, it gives CASSQVTGRHGAFF.

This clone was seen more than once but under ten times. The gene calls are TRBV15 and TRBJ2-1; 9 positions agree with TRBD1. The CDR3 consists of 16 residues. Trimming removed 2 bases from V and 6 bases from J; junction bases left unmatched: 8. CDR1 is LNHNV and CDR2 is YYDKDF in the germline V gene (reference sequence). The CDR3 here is CATSRKPGQGTNEQFF. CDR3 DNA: TGTGCCACCAGCAGAAAACCGGGACAGGGAACCAATGAGCAGTTCTTC.

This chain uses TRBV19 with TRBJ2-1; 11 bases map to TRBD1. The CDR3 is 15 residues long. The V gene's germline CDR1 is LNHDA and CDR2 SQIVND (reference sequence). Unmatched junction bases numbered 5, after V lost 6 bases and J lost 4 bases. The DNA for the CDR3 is TGTGCCAGTAGAGATGGACAGGGGGCGTACAATGAGCAGTTCTTC. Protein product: CASRDGQGAYNEQFF.

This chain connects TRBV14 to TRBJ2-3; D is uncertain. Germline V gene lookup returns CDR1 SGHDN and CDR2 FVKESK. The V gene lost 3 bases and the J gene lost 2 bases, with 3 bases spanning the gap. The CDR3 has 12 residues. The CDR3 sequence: CASSHYTDTQYF. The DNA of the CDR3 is TGTGCCAGCAGCCACTACACAGATACGCAGTATTTT.

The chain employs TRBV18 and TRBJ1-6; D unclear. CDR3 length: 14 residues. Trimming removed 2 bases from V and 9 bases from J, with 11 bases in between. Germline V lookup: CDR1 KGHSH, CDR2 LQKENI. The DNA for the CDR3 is TGTGCCAGCTCACCAGGAGGTGCCCCTTCACCCCTCCACTTT. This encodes CASSPGGAPSPLHF. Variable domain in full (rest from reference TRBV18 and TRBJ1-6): NAGVMQNPRHLVRRRGQEARLRCSPMKGHSHVYWYRQLPEEGLKFMVYLQKENIIDESGMPKERFSAEFPKEGPSILRIQQVVRGDSAAYFCASSPGGAPSPLHFGNGTRLTVT.

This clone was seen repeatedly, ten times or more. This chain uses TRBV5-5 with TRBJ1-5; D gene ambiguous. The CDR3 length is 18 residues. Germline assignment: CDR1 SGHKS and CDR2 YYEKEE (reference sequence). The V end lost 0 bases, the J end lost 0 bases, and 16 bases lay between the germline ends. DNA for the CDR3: TGTGCCAGCAGCTTGGCGGCAGTGGGGAGTGTTAGCAATCAGCCCCAGCATTTT. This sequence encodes CASSLAAVGSVSNQPQHF.

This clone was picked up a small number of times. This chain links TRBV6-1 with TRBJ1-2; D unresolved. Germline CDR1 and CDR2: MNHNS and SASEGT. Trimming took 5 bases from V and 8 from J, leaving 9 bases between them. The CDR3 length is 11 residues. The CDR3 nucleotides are TGTGCCAGCAGTTGGAGTACCGGCTACACCTTC. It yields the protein CASSWSTGYTF.

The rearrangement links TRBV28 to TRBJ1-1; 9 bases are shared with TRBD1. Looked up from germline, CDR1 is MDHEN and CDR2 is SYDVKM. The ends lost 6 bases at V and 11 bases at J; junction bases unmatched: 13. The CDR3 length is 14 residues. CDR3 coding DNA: TGTGCCAGCAGCCGACCTGGGACAGGGCCCACGGCTTTCTTT. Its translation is CASSRPGTGPTAFF.

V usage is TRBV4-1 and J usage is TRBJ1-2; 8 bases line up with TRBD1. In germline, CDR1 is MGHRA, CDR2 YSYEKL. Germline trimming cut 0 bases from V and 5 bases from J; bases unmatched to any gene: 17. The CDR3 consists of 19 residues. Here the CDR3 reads CASSQDLREAGGFLYGYTF. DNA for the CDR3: TGCGCCAGCAGCCAAGATCTAAGGGAGGCAGGGGGCTTTCTTTATGGCTACACCTTC.

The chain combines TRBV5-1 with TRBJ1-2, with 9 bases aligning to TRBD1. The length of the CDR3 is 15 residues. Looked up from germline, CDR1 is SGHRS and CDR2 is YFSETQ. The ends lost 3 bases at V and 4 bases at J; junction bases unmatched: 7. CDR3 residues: CASSSTGQGVYGYTF. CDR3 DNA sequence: TGCGCCAGCAGCTCTACGGGACAGGGAGTCTATGGCTACACCTTC.

The CDR3 DNA follows: TGTGCCAGCAGCCTCGGGGGTACGGGCTCAGATACGCAGTATTTT. Amino acid sequence: CASSLGGTGSDTQYF. V usage is TRBV27 and J usage is TRBJ2-3, with a tentative D call TRBD2 (6 bases). The CDR3 has 15 residues. Germline V gives CDR1 MNHEY, CDR2 SMNVEV (reference sequence). Deletions cut 6 bases from V and 4 bases from J, with 17 bases between.

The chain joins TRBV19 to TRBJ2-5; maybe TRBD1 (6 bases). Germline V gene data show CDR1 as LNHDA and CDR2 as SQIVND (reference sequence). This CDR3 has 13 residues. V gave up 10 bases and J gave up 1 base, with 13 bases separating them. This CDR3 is CATPGVSQETQYF. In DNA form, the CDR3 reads TGTGCCACCCCAGGGGTCTCCCAAGAGACCCAGTACTTC.

In DNA, the CDR3 is TGTGCCACCAGCAGAGATGTGGTACAGGGCGGTGGCTACACCTTC. It yields the protein CATSRDVVQGGGYTF. The chain employs TRBV15 and TRBJ1-2; maybe TRBD1 (6 bases). The CDR3 has 15 residues. Trimming removed 0 bases at V and 7 bases at J, with 15 bases between. CDR1 and CDR2 (germline): LNHNV, YYDKDF (reference sequence).

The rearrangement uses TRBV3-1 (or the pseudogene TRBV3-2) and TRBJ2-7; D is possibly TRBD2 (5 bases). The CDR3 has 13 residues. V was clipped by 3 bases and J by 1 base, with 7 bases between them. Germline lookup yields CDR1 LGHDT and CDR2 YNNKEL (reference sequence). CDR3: CASSQEASYEQYF. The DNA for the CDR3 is TGTGCCAGCAGCCAGGAGGCTTCCTACGAGCAGTACTTC.

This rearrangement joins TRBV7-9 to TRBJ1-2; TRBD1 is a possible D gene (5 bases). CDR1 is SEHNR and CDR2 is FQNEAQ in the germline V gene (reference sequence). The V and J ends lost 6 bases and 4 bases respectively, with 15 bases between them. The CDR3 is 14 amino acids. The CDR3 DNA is TGTGCCAGCAGTCAAACAGGATCCGGCTATGGCTACACCTTC. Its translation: CASSQTGSGYGYTF.

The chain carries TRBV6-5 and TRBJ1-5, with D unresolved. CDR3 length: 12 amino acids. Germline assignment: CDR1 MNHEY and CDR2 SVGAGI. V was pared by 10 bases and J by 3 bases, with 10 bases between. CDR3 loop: CATNYLNQPQHF. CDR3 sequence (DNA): TGTGCCACAAACTATCTCAATCAGCCCCAGCATTTT.

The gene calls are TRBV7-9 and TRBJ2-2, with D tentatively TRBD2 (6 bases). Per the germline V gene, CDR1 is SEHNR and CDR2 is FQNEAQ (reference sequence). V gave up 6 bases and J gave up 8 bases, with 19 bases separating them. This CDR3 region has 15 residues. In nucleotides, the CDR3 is TGTGCCAGCAGTTACGCGGGGCTCATTAGTGGGGAGCTGTTTTTT. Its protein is CASSYAGLISGELFF. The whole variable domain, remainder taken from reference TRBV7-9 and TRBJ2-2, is DTGVSQNPRHKITKRGQNVTFRCDPISEHNRLYWYRQTLGQGPEFLTYFQNEAQLEKSRLLSDRFSAERPKGSFSTLEIQRTEQGDSAMYLCASSYAGLISGELFFGEGSRLTVL.

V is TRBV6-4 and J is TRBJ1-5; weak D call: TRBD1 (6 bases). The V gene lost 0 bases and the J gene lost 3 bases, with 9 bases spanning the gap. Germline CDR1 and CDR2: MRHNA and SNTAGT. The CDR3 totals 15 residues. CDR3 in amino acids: CASSDSGGFNQPQHF. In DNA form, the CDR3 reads TGTGCCAGCAGTGACTCAGGGGGATTCAATCAGCCCCAGCATTTT.